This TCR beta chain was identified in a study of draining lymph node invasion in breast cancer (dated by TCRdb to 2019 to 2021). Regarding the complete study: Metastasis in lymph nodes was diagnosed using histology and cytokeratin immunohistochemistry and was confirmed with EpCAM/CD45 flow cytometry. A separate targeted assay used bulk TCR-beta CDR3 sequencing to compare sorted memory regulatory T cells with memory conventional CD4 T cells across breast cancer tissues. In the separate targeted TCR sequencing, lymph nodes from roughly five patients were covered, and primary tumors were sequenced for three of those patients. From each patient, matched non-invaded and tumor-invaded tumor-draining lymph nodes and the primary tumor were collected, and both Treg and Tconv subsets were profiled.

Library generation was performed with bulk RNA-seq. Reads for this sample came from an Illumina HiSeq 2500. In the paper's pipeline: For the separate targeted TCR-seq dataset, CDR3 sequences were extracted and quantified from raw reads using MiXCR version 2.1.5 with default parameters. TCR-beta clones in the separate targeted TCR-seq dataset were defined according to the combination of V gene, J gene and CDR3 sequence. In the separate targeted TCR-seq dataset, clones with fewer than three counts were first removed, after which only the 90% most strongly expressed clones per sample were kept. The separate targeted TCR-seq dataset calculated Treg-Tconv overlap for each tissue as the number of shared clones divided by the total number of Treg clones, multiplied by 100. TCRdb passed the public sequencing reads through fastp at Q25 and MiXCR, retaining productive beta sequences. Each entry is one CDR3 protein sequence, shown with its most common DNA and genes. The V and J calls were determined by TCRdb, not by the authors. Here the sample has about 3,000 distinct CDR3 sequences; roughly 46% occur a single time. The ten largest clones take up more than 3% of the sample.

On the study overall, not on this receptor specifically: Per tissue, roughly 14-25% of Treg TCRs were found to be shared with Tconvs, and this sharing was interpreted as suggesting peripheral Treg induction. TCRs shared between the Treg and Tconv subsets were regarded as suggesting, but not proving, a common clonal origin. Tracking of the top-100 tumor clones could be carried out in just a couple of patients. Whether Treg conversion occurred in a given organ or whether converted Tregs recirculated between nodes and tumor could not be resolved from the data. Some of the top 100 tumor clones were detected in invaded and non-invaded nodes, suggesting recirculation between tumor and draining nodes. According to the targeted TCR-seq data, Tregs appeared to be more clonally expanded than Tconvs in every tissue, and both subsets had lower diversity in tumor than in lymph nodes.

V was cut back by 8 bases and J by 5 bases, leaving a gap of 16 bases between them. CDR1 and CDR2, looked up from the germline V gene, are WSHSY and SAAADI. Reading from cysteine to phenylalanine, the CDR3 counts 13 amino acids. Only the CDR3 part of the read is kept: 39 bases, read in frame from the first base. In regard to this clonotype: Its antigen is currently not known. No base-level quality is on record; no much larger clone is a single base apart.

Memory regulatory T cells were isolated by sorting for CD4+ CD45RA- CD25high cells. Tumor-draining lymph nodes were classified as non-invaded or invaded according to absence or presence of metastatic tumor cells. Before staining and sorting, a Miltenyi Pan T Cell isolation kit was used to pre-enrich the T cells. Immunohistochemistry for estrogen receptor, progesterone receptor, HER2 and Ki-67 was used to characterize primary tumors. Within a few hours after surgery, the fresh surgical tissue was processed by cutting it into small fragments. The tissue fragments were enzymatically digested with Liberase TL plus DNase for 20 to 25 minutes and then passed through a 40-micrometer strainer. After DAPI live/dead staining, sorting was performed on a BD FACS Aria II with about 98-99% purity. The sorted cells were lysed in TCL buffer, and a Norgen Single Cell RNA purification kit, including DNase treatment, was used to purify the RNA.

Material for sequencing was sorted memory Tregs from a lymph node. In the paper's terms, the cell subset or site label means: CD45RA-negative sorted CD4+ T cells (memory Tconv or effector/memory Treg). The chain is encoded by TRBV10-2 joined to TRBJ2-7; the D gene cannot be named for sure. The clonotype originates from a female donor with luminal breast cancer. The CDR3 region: CASAPGVTNEQYF. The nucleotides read TGCGCCAGCGCCCCCGGTGTCACCAACGAGCAGTACTTC.